This TCR beta chain was sequenced in a study of T cell responses to AZD1222 COVID-19 vaccine. Study-level findings and limits: The study found Spike-specific TCR breadth and depth rose after two AZD1222 doses.

Recipients boosted at about 4 weeks or about 12 weeks are pooled. About this clone itself: Its target is unknown.

Here immunoSEQ multiplex PCR was the method, and the copy in TCRdb shows in-frame clones only, minus some. The top ten hold around 2.9% of the sample, which has about 26,000 clones, about nine tenths seen once. The material was peripheral blood, obtained 28 days after the second AZD1222 dose. The clonotype comes from an adult who received the AZD1222 COVID-19 vaccine.

CDR3 amino acids: CASSPGQGISYEQYF. The CDR3 region has the DNA TGTGCCAGCAGCCCCGGACAGGGAATTTCCTACGAGCAGTACTTC. This sequence joins TRBV6-2 or TRBV6-3 and TRBJ2-7; 8 bases agree with TRBD1. V lost 6 bases and J lost 1; bases outside the gene matches: 8. The CDR3 covers 15 residues. In germline, CDR1 is MNHEY, CDR2 SVGEGT.